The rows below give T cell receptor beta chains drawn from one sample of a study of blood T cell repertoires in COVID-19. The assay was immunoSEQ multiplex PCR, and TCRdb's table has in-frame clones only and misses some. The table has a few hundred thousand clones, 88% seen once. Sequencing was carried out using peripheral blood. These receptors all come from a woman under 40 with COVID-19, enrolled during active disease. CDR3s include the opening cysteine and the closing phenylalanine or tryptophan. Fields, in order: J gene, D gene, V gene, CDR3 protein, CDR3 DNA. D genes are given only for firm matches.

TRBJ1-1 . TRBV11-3 CASSSHPTPNTEAFF TGTGCCAGCAGCTCCCATCCCACACCGAACACTGAAGCTTTCTTT
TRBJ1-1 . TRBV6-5 CASSYSQGWTEAFF TGTGCCAGCAGTTACTCCCAGGGCTGGACTGAAGCTTTCTTT
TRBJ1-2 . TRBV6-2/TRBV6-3 CASSYSMQNVGYTF TGTGCCAGCAGTTACTCTATGCAGAATGTTGGCTACACCTTC
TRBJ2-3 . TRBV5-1 CASSFQGGDTQYF TGCGCCAGCAGCTTTCAGGGTGGGGATACGCAGTATTTT
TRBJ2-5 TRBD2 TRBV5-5 CASSLGGAGGLHQETQYF TGTGCCAGCAGCTTGGGAGGTGCGGGGGGGCTCCACCAAGAGACCCAGTACTTC
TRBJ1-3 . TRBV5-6 CASSLGLSGNTIYF TGTGCCAGCAGCTTGGGACTCTCTGGAAACACCATATATTTT
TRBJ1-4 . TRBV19 CASRPPGGHEKLFF TGTGCCAGTAGACCCCCAGGAGGGCATGAAAAACTGTTTTTT
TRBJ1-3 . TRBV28 CASSRAGASSGNTIYF TGTGCCAGCAGTCGCGCGGGGGCGAGCTCTGGAAACACCATATATTTT
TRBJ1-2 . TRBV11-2 CASSLDLRPANYGYTF TGTGCCAGCAGCTTAGATCTGAGGCCAGCTAACTATGGCTACACCTTC
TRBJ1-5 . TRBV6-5 CASSLDAGRPQHF TGTGCCAGCAGTCTCGATGCGGGGAGGCCCCAGCATTTT
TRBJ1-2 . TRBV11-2 CASSPLQGQNGYTF TGTGCCAGCAGCCCTTTGCAGGGGCAGAATGGCTACACCTTC
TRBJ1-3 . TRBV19 CASSIQGYSSGNTIYF TGTGCCAGTAGTATTCAGGGATACTCCTCTGGAAACACCATATATTTT
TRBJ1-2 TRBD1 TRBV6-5 CASSTQGVYGYTF TGTGCCAGCAGTACACAGGGGGTATATGGCTACACCTTC